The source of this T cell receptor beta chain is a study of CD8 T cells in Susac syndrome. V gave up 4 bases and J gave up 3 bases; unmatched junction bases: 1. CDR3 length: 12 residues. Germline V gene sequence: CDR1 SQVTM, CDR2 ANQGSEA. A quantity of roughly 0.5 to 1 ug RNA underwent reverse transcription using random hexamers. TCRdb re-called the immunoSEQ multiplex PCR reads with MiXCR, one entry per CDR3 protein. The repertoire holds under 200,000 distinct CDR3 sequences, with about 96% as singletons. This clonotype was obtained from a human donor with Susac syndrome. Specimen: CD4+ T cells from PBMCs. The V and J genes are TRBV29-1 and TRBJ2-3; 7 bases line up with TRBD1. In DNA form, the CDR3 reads TGCAGCGTTGGGGACAGAACAGATACGCAGTATTTT. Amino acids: CSVGDRTDTQYF.